The T cell receptor (beta chain) under discussion was sequenced for a study of blood T cell repertoires in COVID-19. About the research overall: The samples span acute and convalescent COVID-19 from the United States, Italy and Spain. PBMCs, B-cell-depleted T cells, or T cells were the source of the cDNA or gDNA that made up the material.

The germline V gene has CDR1 KGHSH and CDR2 LQKENI. Trimming removed 4 bases from V and 10 bases from J, with 28 bases in between. The length of the CDR3 is 17 residues. Seattle enrolled patients during active infection and tracked them longitudinally. In the authors' workflow: Reference gene primers were amplified, and this amplification served to estimate nucleated cell counts. Profiling relied on immunoSEQ multiplex PCR, and the TCRdb table lists in-frame clones only, not all of them. V, J and clone size are taken as reported in that table, and D and trimming were inferred from the DNA itself. The repertoire holds a few hundred thousand clones, with 70% to 90% as singletons.

This receptor was identified in a woman between 50 and 59 years old with COVID-19, enrolled during active disease. The V gene is TRBV18, the J gene TRBJ1-1, with D tentatively TRBD1 (6 bases). The sequenced material came from peripheral blood. The chain's CDR3 is CASSLASVADRLFGAFF. DNA of the CDR3: TGTGCCAGCTCACTTGCCTCCGTGGCAGACAGGTTGTTCGGAGCTTTCTTT.